Presented here are 31 T cell receptor beta chains from one specimen sequenced in a study of blood T cell repertoires in COVID-19 (dated by TCRdb to between 2020 and 2021). Library prep was done by the immunoSEQ multiplex PCR assay. Entries here come from immuneACCESS through TCRdb and include only in-frame sequences with V and J called. Some clones fail to appear in such tables; in the studies checked, an unresolved V gene covers under half of the shortfall, and the cause of the remainder is unknown. This sample lists tens of thousands of clones; 88% were detected once. 4.5% to 5% of the sample rests with the top ten. Sequencing used peripheral blood. The receptors were gathered from a human donor in a cohort sampled during active COVID-19.

The rearrangement joins TRBV10-2 to TRBJ1-3, with D perhaps TRBD1 (6 bases). V was shortened by 6 bases and J by 0 bases, with 12 bases between the two germline ends. Germline CDR1 WSHSY, CDR2 SAAADI. This CDR3 has 15 amino acids. This CDR3 reads CASRSGQSSGNTIYF. DNA for the CDR3: TGCGCCAGCAGATCAGGACAGAGCTCTGGAAACACCATATATTTT.

The V call is TRBV4-1, the J call TRBJ2-5; 7 nucleotides agree with TRBD1. V trimming: 3 bases; J trimming: 5 bases; junction bases outside the gene matches: 9. Germline V gene data show CDR1 as MGHRA and CDR2 as YSYEKL. The CDR3 runs 15 residues. CDR3 sequence (DNA): TGCGCCAGCAGCCAGGGGACAGCCCAGTCGGAGACCCAGTACTTC. Translated: CASSQGTAQSETQYF.

V and J are TRBV9 and TRBJ2-2; no clear D gene. CDR1 and CDR2 (germline): SGDLS, YYNGEE. This CDR3 is 14 amino acids long. With 6 bases removed from V and 3 bases from J, the gap between germline ends came to 12 bases. CDR3 sequence: CASTLRWDTGELFF. Written as DNA, the CDR3 is TGTGCCAGCACCTTGAGGTGGGACACCGGGGAGCTGTTTTTT.

The V call is TRBV3-1 (or the pseudogene TRBV3-2), the J call TRBJ2-2, with D possibly being TRBD2 (6 bases). CDR3 size: 16 residues. V was clipped by 0 bases and J by 3 bases, with 11 bases between them. The germline V gene has CDR1 LGHDT and CDR2 YNNKEL (reference sequence). The CDR3: CASSQDSAGYTGELFF. The CDR3 nucleotides read TGTGCCAGCAGCCAAGATTCGGCGGGATACACCGGGGAGCTGTTTTTT.

The chain links TRBV11-1 to TRBJ1-2; tentatively, D is TRBD1 (5 bases). Trimming shortened V by 1 base and J by 8 bases, and 11 bases separated the two germline ends. Germline V gives CDR1 SGHAT, CDR2 FQDESV (reference sequence). The CDR3 is 13 amino acids. As DNA, the CDR3 is TGTGCCAGCAGCTTAGGCGGGGGACGCGGCTACACCTTC. This gives the protein CASSLGGGRGYTF. Based on the CDR3 plus reference TRBV11-1 and TRBJ1-2, the full variable domain is EAEVAQSPRYKITEKSQAVAFWCDPISGHATLYWYRQILGQGPELLVQFQDESVVDDSQLPKDRFSAERLKGVDSTLKIQPAELGDSAMYLCASSLGGGRGYTFGSGTRLTVV.

The chain combines TRBV7-6 with TRBJ1-3, with D perhaps matching TRBD1 (5 bases). There are 11 residues in the CDR3. Per the germline V gene, CDR1 is SGHVS and CDR2 is FNYEAQ. The V end was cut by 5 bases, the J end by 8 bases, with 7 bases between. CDR3 in DNA: TGTGCCAGCAGCCAGACAGACACCATATATTTT. Amino acids: CASSQTDTIYF.

This clone was picked up a small number of times. In DNA form, the CDR3 reads TGTGCCAGCAGCCAGGGCTTCACCTACGAGCAGTACTTC. Its translation: CASSQGFTYEQYF. The chain has TRBV5-4 and TRBJ2-7; perhaps TRBD1 as D (5 bases). V gave up 4 bases and J gave up 2 bases, with 10 bases separating them. The CDR3 is 13 residues long. Germline V gene sequence: CDR1 SGHNT, CDR2 YYREEE (reference sequence).

The chain combines TRBV25-1 with TRBJ2-7, with 9 nucleotides matching TRBD2. The CDR3 totals 17 residues. Germline V lookup: CDR1 MGHDK, CDR2 SYGVNS. The V and J ends lost 1 base and 5 bases, in that order; junction bases with no gene match: 12. CDR3 nucleotide sequence: TGTGCCAGCAGTGAATGGGGAGGCGGGAGGGCCCGGAACGAGCAGTACTTC. Its translation: CASSEWGGGRARNEQYF.

This rearrangement joins TRBV6-2 or TRBV6-3 to TRBJ1-5, with D possibly TRBD1 on 6 matching bases. V was clipped by 0 bases and J by 5 bases, with 14 bases between them. There are 16 residues in the CDR3. Per germline, CDR1 MNHEY and CDR2 SVGEGT. CDR3 in amino acids: CASSYSFRAGDQPQHF. CDR3 in DNA: TGTGCCAGCAGTTACTCTTTCAGGGCAGGGGATCAGCCCCAGCATTTT.

The chain couples TRBV3-1 (or the pseudogene TRBV3-2) to TRBJ2-3; 9 bases match TRBD2. CDR3 length: 15 residues. V gave up 2 bases and J gave up 3 bases; unmatched junction bases: 3. CDR1 is LGHDT, CDR2 YNNKEL, per germline (reference sequence). This CDR3 is CASSQPRGGTDTQYF. The CDR3 region has the DNA TGTGCCAGCAGCCAACCGCGGGGGGGTACAGATACGCAGTATTTT.

The chain joins TRBV20-1 to TRBJ2-3; a weak D match, TRBD2 (5 bases). CDR3 length: 15 residues. Germline V gene data show CDR1 as DFQATT and CDR2 as SNEGSKA (reference sequence). The ends were cut back, 3 bases at V and 1 base at J, with 14 bases in the middle. For the CDR3, the DNA is TGCAGTGCTAGTTATCTAGCCAAGGGCACAGATACGCAGTATTTT. Translation gives CSASYLAKGTDTQYF.

The rearrangement uses TRBV24-1 and TRBJ2-5; 10 bases map to TRBD2. The CDR3 runs 15 residues. Germline trimming cut 4 bases from V and 5 bases from J; bases unmatched to any gene: 6. Germline V gene data show CDR1 as KGHDR and CDR2 as SFDVKD. CDR3 DNA sequence: TGTGCCACCAGTGACCCTAGCGGGAGCGGTGAGACCCAGTACTTC. Translating it yields CATSDPSGSGETQYF.

The chain uses TRBV9 and TRBJ2-7, with D possibly being TRBD1 (5 bases). The CDR3 covers 16 residues. V shed 4 bases and J shed 6 bases, with 23 bases lying between them. Per germline, CDR1 SGDLS and CDR2 YYNGEE. The CDR3 loop is CASSPNPGNRTGEQYF. For the CDR3, the DNA is TGTGCCAGCAGCCCTAATCCTGGGAACAGGACGGGCGAGCAGTACTTC.

CDR3 sequence reads: CASSSWIAGGETQYF. As DNA, the CDR3 is TGCGCCAGCAGTTCCTGGATTGCGGGGGGGGAGACCCAGTACTTC. V and J are TRBV5-1 and TRBJ2-5, with 9 nucleotides matching TRBD2. Germline V CDR1 and CDR2: SGHRS, YFSETQ. With 5 bases clipped from V and 5 bases from J, the junction kept 10 bases outside the gene matches. The CDR3 covers 15 residues.

This sequence joins TRBV4-3 and TRBJ2-2; possibly TRBD2 for D (5 bases). The CDR3 length is 14 residues. CDR1 and CDR2 from the germline V gene are LGHNA and YSLEER. V gave up 4 bases and J gave up 1 base, with 7 bases separating them. CDR3 region: CASSRAGNTGELFF. The CDR3 nucleotides read TGCGCCAGCAGCCGGGCGGGGAACACCGGGGAGCTGTTTTTT.

This clone occurred once. The junction departs from the called germline gene at one end, perhaps through a read error. The rearrangement uses TRBV15 and TRBJ2-3; a weak D match, TRBD2 (6 bases). CDR3 length: 13 residues. The V gene's germline CDR1 is LNHNV and CDR2 YYDKDF (reference sequence). CDR3 region: CATSRDLAQPHYF. In DNA, the CDR3 is TGTGCCACCAGCAGAGATCTAGCGCAGCCGCACTATTTT. The variable domain in full, with the rest retrieved from reference TRBV15 and TRBJ2-3, is DAMVIQNPRYQVTQFGKPVTLSCSQTLNHNVMYWYQQKSSQAPKLLFHYYDKDFNNEADTPDNFQSRRPNTSFCFLDIRSPGLGDTAMYLCATSRDLAQPHYFGPGTRLTVL.

This clone was seen once. The V gene is TRBV10-3, the J gene TRBJ2-5, with 12 bases identical to TRBD2. Germline loops: CDR1 ENHRY, CDR2 SYGVKD. The CDR3 has 16 amino acids. Trimming cost V 0 bases and J 5 bases; bases outside gene matches: 4. The CDR3 loop reads CAISESLLAGGETQYF. The CDR3 coding sequence is TGTGCCATCAGTGAGTCCCTTCTAGCGGGGGGGGAGACCCAGTACTTC.

The CDR3 is CASSGGTANTEAFF. CDR3 DNA: TGCGCCAGCAGCGGCGGGACAGCAAACACTGAAGCTTTCTTT. This rearrangement joins TRBV5-1 to TRBJ1-1; 7 positions match TRBD1. The CDR3 is 14 amino acids. Germline V gene lookup returns CDR1 SGHRS and CDR2 YFSETQ. Trimming took 4 bases from V and 2 from J; bases not matched to a gene: 5.

The J gene is TRBJ2-7, the V gene TRBV2; the match to TRBD1 covers 7 bases. CDR1 is SNHLY and CDR2 is FYNNEI in the germline V gene. The CDR3 spans 13 residues. V gave up 5 bases and J gave up 5 bases; unmatched junction bases: 6. The CDR3 spells CASSYLGGHEQYF. CDR3 in DNA: TGTGCCAGCAGTTACCTAGGGGGCCACGAGCAGTACTTC.

The gene calls are TRBV3-1 (or the pseudogene TRBV3-2) and TRBJ2-5, with D unresolved. Germline assignment: CDR1 LGHDT and CDR2 YNNKEL (reference sequence). V lost 0 bases to trimming and J lost 1 base, with 12 bases between them. The CDR3 is made up of 16 amino acids. CDR3 sequence: CASSQDRRQSQETQYF. DNA of the CDR3: TGTGCCAGCAGCCAAGATCGCAGGCAGTCCCAAGAGACCCAGTACTTC.

This chain links TRBV28 with TRBJ1-4; D not certain. This CDR3 has 13 amino acids. V gave up 6 bases and J gave up 6 bases, with 11 bases separating them. Germline CDR1 reads MDHEN; CDR2 reads SYDVKM. CDR3 in DNA: TGTGCCAGCAGCCTCCCCGGGTATGAAAAACTGTTTTTT. Protein: CASSLPGYEKLFF.

The V gene is TRBV6-5, the J gene TRBJ2-3, with D possibly TRBD2 on 5 matching bases. This CDR3 contains 14 residues. Deletions cut 4 bases from V and 5 bases from J, with 13 bases between. CDR1 is MNHEY, CDR2 SVGAGI, per germline. Here the CDR3 reads CASSLRAPEDTQYF. The CDR3, as DNA: TGTGCCAGCAGTTTGAGGGCGCCCGAAGATACGCAGTATTTT.

This clone appeared once. This rearrangement joins TRBV29-1 to TRBJ1-1, with TRBD1 matching over 7 bases. This CDR3 spans 13 amino acids. With V trimmed by 2 bases and J by 1 base, 1 base remained unmatched. CDR1 SQVTM and CDR2 ANQGSEA come from the germline V gene. In nucleotides, the CDR3 is TGCAGCGTTGAAAGGGGGCCGAACACTGAAGCTTTCTTT. Amino acids: CSVERGPNTEAFF. Complete variable domain (other parts from reference TRBV29-1 and TRBJ1-1): SAVISQKPSRDICQRGTSLTIQCQVDSQVTMMFWYRQQPGQSLTLIATANQGSEATYESGFVIDKFPISRPNLTFSTLTVSNMSPEDSSIYLCSVERGPNTEAFFGQGTRLTVV.

The V call is TRBV11-2, the J call TRBJ2-1; the match to TRBD2 covers 7 bases. The germline V gene has CDR1 SGHAT and CDR2 FQNNGV. The junction had 0 bases not matched to a gene; V was cut back by 0 bases and J by 1 base. CDR3 size: 15 residues. Written as DNA, the CDR3 is TGTGCCAGCAGCTTAGAACTAGCGTCCTACAATGAGCAGTTCTTC. This sequence encodes CASSLELASYNEQFF.

This chain uses TRBV25-1 with TRBJ1-2; 12 positions match TRBD1. The CDR3 is 14 residues long. Unmatched junction bases numbered 8, after V lost 7 bases and J lost 8 bases. The germline V gene has CDR1 MGHDK and CDR2 SYGVNS. CDR3 residues: CASNPGQGARGYTF. The CDR3 bases are TGTGCCAGCAACCCGGGACAGGGGGCGCGAGGCTACACCTTC.

This chain connects TRBV12-3 or TRBV12-4 to TRBJ2-3, with TRBD2 matching 7 bases. The V and J ends lost 2 bases and 5 bases, in that order; junction bases with no gene match: 1. The CDR3 is 13 amino acids. The CDR3 is CASSLRTRDTQYF. The CDR3 DNA sequence: TGTGCCAGCAGTTTAAGGACTAGAGATACGCAGTATTTT.

The J gene is TRBJ1-5, the V gene TRBV21-1. TRBV21-1 is an annotated pseudogene. CDR3 length equals 15 residues. This CDR3 reads CASSKLNVRDQPQHF. The CDR3 region has the DNA TGTGCCAGCAGCAAATTGAACGTTAGAGATCAGCCCCAGCATTTT.

The chain combines TRBV4-1 with TRBJ2-5; no definite D call. The V end was cut by 1 base, the J end by 3 bases, with 9 bases between. CDR1 is MGHRA and CDR2 is YSYEKL in the germline V gene. The CDR3 runs 14 residues. The DNA for the CDR3 is TGCGCCAGCAGCCAAGTCCTAGTGGAAGAGACCCAGTACTTC. It codes for CASSQVLVEETQYF.

The rearrangement uses TRBV7-3 and TRBJ2-1; 11 bases align to TRBD1. Germline V CDR1 and CDR2: SGHTA, FQGTGA. Unmatched junction bases numbered 1, after V lost 4 bases and J lost 8 bases. This CDR3 is 13 amino acids long. In DNA, the CDR3 is TGTGCCAGCAGCTCGGACAGGGGGCATGAGCAGTTCTTC. Amino acids: CASSSDRGHEQFF.

V usage is TRBV2 and J usage is TRBJ2-1; 9 bases are shared with TRBD2. J was trimmed by 8 bases and V by 7 bases; bases with no gene match: 12. Germline V lookup: CDR1 SNHLY, CDR2 FYNNEI. The CDR3 has 15 residues. The CDR3 reads CASIVRTSVPHEQFF. In nucleotides, the CDR3 is TGTGCCAGCATCGTTAGGACTAGCGTTCCTCATGAGCAGTTCTTC. Full variable domain (rest looked up from reference TRBV2 and TRBJ2-1): EPEVTQTPSHQVTQMGQEVILRCVPISNHLYFYWYRQILGQKVEFLVSFYNNEISEKSEIFDDQFSVERPDGSNFTLKIRSTKLEDSAMYFCASIVRTSVPHEQFFGPGTRLTVL.

The table lists this clone with a count of one. The genes are TRBV27 and TRBJ2-7; D is possibly TRBD1 (5 bases). Germline-derived CDR1 and CDR2 are MNHEY and SMNVEV (reference sequence). The CDR3 is made up of 14 amino acids. Trimming stripped 2 bases from V and 5 bases from J, with 13 bases between. Here the CDR3 DNA reads TGTGCCAGCAGTTTAGTGAAGGGGATGAACGAGCAGTACTTC. Its protein product is CASSLVKGMNEQYF.